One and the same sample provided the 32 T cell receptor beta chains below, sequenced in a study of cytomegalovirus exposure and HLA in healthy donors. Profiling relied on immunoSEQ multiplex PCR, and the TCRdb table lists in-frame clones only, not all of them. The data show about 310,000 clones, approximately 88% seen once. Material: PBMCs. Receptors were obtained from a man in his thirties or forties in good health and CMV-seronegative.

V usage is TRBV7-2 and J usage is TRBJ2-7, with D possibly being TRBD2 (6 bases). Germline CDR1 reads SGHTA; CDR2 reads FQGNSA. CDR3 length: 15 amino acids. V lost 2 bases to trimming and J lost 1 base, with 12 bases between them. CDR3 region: CASSLSLEGSYEQYF. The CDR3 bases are TGTGCCAGCAGCTTATCGTTGGAGGGATCCTACGAGCAGTACTTC.

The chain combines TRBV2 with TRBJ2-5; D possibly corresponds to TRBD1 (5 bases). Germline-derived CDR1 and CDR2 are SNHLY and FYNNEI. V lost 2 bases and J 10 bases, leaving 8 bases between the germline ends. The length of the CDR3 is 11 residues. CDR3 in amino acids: CASSERGDQYF. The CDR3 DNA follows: TGTGCCAGCAGTGAAAGGGGCGACCAGTACTTC. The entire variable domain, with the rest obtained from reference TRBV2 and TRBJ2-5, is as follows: EPEVTQTPSHQVTQMGQEVILRCVPISNHLYFYWYRQILGQKVEFLVSFYNNEISEKSEIFDDQFSVERPDGSNFTLKIRSTKLEDSAMYFCASSERGDQYFGPGTRLLVL.

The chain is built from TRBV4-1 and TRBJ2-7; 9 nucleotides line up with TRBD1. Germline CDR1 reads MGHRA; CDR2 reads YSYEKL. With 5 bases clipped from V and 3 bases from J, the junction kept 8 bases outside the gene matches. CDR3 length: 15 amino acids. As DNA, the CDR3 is TGCGCCAGCAGCTTCCCGGGACAGGGTTACTACGAGCAGTACTTC. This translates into CASSFPGQGYYEQYF.

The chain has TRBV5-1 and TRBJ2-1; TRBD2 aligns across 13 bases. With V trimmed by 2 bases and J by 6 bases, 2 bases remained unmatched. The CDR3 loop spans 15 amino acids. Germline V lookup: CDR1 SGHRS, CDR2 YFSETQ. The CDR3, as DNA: TGCGCCAGCAGCTTAGGACTAGCGGGGGCCAATGAGCAGTTCTTC. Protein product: CASSLGLAGANEQFF.

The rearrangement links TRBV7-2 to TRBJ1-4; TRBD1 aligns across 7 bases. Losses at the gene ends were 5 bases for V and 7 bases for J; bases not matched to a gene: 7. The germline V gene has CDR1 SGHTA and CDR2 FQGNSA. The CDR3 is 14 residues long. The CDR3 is CASSLDRASEKLFF. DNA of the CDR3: TGTGCCAGCAGCCTAGACAGGGCATCTGAAAAACTGTTTTTT.

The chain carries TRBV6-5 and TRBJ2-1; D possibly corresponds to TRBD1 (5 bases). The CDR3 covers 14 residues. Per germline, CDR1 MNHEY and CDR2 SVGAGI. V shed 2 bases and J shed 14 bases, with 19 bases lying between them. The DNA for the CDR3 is TGTGCCAGCAGTTACACGCCCCGAGTGGAAGGGGAGTTCTTC. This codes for CASSYTPRVEGEFF.

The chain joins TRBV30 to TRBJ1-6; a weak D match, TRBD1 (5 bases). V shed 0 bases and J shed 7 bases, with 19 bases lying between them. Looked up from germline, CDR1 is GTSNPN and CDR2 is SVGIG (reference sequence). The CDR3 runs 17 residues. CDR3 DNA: TGTGCCTGGAGTGTACCAAGGGGCCCTTCCTCCAATTCACCCCTCCACTTT. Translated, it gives CAWSVPRGPSSNSPLHF. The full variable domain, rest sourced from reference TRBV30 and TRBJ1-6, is SQTIHQWPATLVQPVGSPLSLECTVEGTSNPNLYWYRQAAGRGLQLLFYSVGIGQISSEVPQNLSASRPQDRQFILSSKKLLLSDSGFYLCAWSVPRGPSSNSPLHFGNGTRLTVT.

The CDR3 DNA is TGCGCCAGCAGTGAAACCTATAGCAATCAGCCCCAGCATTTT. Protein product: CASSETYSNQPQHF. The V gene is TRBV10-2, the J gene TRBJ1-5; D uncertain. This CDR3 spans 14 amino acids. The germline CDR1 and CDR2 sequences are WSHSY and SAAADI. V lost 3 bases to trimming and J lost 0 bases, with 6 bases between them.

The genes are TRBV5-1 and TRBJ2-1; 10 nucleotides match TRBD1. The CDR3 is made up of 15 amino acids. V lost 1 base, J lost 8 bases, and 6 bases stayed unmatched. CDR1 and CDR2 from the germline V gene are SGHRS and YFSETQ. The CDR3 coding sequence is TGCGCCAGCAGCTTGCCGATGACAGGGGGCGATGAGCAGTTCTTC. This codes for CASSLPMTGGDEQFF.

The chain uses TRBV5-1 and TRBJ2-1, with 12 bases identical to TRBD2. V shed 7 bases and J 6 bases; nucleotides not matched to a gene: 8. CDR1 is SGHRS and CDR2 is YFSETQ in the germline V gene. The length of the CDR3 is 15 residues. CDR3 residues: CASAEPSGGGNEQFF. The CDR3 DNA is TGCGCCAGCGCCGAGCCTAGCGGGGGGGGCAATGAGCAGTTCTTC.

This CDR3 is CASSFTGISYEQYF. For the CDR3, the DNA is TGTGCCAGCAGTTTCACGGGAATCTCCTACGAGCAGTACTTC. The chain couples TRBV27 to TRBJ2-7; D is possibly TRBD2 (5 bases). From germline, CDR1 is MNHEY and CDR2 SMNVEV (reference sequence). This CDR3 is built from 14 residues. V was clipped by 3 bases and J by 0 bases, with 9 bases between them.

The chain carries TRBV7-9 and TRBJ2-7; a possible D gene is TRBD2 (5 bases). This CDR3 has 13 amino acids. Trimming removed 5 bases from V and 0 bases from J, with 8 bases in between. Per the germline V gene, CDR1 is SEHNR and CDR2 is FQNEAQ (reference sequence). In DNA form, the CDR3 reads TGTGCCAGCAGCCCGAGCGGCTCCTACGAGCAGTACTTC. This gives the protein CASSPSGSYEQYF.

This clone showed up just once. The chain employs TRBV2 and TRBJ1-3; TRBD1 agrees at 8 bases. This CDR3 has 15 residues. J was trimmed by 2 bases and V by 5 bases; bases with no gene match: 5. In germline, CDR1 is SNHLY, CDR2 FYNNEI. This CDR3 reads CASSSQGATGNTIYF. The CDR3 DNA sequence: TGTGCCAGCAGTTCGCAGGGGGCGACTGGAAACACCATATATTTT.

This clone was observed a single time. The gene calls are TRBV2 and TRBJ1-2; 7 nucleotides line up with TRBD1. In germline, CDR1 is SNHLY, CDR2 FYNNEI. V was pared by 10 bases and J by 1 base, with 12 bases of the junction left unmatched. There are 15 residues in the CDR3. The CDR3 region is CATSFSQGSNYGYTF. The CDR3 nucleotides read TGTGCCACCAGCTTCTCACAGGGGAGTAACTATGGCTACACCTTC.

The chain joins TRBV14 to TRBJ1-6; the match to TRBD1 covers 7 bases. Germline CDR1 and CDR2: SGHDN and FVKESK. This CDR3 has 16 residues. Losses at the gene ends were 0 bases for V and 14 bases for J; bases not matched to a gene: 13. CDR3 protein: CASSQERDSRFRTLHF. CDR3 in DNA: TGTGCCAGCAGCCAAGAACGGGACAGCCGTTTTCGGACCCTCCACTTT.

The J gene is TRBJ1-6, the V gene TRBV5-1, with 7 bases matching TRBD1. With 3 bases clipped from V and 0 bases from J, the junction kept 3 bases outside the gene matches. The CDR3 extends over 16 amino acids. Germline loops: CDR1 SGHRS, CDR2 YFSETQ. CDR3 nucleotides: TGCGCCAGCAGCTCGACAGGGAGCTCCTATAATTCACCCCTCCACTTT. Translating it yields CASSSTGSSYNSPLHF. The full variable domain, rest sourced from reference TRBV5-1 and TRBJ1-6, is KAGVTQTPRYLIKTRGQQVTLSCSPISGHRSVSWYQQTPGQGLQFLFEYFSETQRNKGNFPGRFSGRQFSNSRSEMNVSTLELGDSALYLCASSSTGSSYNSPLHFGNGTRLTVT.

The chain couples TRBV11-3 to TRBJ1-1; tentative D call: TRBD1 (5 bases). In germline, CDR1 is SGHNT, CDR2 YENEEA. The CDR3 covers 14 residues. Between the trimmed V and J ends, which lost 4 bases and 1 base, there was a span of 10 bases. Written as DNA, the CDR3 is TGTGCCAGCAGCTCATCAGGGTCGAACACTGAAGCTTTCTTT. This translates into CASSSSGSNTEAFF.

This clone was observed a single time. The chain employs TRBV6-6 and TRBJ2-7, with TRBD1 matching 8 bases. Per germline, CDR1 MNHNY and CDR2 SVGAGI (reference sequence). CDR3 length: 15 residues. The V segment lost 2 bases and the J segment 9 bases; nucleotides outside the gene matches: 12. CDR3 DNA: TGTGCCAGCAGTTACCCTCTGACAGGGGTGATTGTGCAGTACTTC. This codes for CASSYPLTGVIVQYF.

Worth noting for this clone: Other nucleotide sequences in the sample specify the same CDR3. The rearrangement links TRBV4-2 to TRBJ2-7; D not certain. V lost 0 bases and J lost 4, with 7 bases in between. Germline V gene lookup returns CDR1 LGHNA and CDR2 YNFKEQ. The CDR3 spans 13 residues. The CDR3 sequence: CASSQDLMYEQYF. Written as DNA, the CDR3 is TGTGCCAGCAGCCAAGATCTTATGTACGAGCAGTACTTC.

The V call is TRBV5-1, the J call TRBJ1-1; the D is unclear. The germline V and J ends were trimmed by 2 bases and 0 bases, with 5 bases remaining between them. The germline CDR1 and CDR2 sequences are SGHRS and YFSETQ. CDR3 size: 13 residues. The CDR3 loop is CASSFQVNTEAFF. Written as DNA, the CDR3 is TGCGCCAGCAGCTTCCAGGTGAACACTGAAGCTTTCTTT.

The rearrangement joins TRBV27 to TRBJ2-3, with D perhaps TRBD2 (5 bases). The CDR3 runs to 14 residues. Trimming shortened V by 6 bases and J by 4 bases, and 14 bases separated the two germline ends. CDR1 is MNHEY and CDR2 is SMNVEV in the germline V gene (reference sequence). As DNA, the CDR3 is TGTGCCAGCAGGGTTCGGGGTGTCGCAGATACGCAGTATTTT. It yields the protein CASRVRGVADTQYF.

CDR3 coding DNA: TGTGCCAGCAGCTTAGGTCGCGGGGCGTACAATGAGCAGTTCTTC. Protein: CASSLGRGAYNEQFF. This rearrangement joins TRBV11-3 to TRBJ2-1; maybe TRBD2 (6 bases). Germline CDR1 is SGHNT and CDR2 is YENEEA. V lost 1 base and J lost 4, with 11 bases in between. The length of the CDR3 is 15 residues.

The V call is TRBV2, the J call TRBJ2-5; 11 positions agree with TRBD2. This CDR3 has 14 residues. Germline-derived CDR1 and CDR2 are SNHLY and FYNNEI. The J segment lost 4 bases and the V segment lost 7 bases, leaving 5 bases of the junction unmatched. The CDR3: CASNLAGGRETQYF. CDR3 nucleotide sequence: TGTGCCAGCAACCTAGCGGGGGGCAGAGAGACCCAGTACTTC. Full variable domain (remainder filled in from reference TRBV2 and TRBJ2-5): EPEVTQTPSHQVTQMGQEVILRCVPISNHLYFYWYRQILGQKVEFLVSFYNNEISEKSEIFDDQFSVERPDGSNFTLKIRSTKLEDSAMYFCASNLAGGRETQYFGPGTRLLVL.

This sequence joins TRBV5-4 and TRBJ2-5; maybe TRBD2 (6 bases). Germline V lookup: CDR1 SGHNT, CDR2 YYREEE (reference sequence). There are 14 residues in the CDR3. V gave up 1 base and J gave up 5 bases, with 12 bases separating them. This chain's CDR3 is CASSLPSGDETQYF. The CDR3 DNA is TGTGCCAGCAGCTTGCCTTCGGGGGATGAGACCCAGTACTTC.

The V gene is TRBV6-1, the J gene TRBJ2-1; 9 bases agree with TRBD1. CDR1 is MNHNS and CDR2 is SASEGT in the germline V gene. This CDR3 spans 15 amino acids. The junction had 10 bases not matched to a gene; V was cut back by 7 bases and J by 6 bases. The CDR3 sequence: CASIPPGTGSNEQFF. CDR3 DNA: TGTGCCAGCATTCCGCCCGGGACAGGGTCCAATGAGCAGTTCTTC.

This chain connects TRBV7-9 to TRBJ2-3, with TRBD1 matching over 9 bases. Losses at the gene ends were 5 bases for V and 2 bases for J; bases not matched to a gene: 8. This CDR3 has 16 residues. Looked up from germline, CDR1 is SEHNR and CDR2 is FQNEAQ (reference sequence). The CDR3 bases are TGTGCCAGCAGCCCGAGACAGGGGGGGCCCACAGATACGCAGTATTTT. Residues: CASSPRQGGPTDTQYF.

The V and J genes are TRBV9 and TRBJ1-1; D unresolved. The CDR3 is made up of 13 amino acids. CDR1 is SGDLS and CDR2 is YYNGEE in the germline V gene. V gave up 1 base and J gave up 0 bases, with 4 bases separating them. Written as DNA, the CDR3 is TGTGCCAGCAGCGTAACACTGAACACTGAAGCTTTCTTT. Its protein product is CASSVTLNTEAFF. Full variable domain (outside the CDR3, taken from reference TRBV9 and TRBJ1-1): DSGVTQTPKHLITATGQRVTLRCSPRSGDLSVYWYQQSLDQGLQFLIQYYNGEERAKGNILERFSAQQFPDLHSELNLSSLELGDSALYFCASSVTLNTEAFFGQGTRLTVV.

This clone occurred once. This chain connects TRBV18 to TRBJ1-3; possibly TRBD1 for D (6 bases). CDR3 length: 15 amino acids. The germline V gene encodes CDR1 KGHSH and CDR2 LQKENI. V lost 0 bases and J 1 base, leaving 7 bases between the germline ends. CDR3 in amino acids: CASSPPRGSGNTIYF. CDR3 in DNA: TGTGCCAGCTCACCACCAAGGGGGTCTGGAAACACCATATATTTT.

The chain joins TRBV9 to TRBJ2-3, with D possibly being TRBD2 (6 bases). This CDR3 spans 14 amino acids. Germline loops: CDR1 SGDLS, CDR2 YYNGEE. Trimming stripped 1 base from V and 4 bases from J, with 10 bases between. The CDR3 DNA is TGTGCCAGCAGCGTACAGGGAGGAGCAGATACGCAGTATTTT. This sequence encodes CASSVQGGADTQYF.

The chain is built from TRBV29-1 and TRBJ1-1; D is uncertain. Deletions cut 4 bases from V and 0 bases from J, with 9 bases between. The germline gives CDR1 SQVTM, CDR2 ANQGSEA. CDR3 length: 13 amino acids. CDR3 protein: CSVVKNMNTEAFF. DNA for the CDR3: TGCAGCGTTGTTAAGAACATGAACACTGAAGCTTTCTTT.

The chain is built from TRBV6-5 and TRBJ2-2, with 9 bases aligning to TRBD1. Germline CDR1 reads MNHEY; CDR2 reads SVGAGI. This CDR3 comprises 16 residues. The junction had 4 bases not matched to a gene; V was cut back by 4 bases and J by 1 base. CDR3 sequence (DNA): TGTGCCAGCAGTTCGGACAGGGGAATGAACACCGGGGAGCTGTTTTTT. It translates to CASSSDRGMNTGELFF.

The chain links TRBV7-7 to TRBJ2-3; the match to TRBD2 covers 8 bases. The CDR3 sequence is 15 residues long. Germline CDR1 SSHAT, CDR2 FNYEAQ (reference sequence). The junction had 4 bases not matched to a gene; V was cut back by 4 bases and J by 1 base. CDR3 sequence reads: CASSSTSGGTDTQYF. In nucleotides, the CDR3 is TGTGCCAGCAGCTCCACTAGCGGAGGCACAGATACGCAGTATTTT. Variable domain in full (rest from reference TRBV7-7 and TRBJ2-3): GAGVSQSPRYKVTKRGQDVTLRCDPISSHATLYWYQQALGQGPEFLTYFNYEAQPDKSGLPSDRFSAERPEGSISTLTIQRTEQRDSAMYRCASSSTSGGTDTQYFGPGTRLTVL.